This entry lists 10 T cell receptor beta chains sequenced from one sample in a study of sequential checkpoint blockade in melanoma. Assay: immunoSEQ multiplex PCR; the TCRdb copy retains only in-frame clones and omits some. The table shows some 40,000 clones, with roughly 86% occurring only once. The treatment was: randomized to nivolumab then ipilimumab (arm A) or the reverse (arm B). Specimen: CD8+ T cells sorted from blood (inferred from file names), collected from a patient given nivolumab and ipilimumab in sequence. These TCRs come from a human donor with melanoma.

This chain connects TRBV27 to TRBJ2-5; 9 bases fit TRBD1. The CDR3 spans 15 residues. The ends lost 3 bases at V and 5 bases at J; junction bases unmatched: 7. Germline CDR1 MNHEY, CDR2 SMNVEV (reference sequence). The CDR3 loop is CASSLGGTGWETQYF. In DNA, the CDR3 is TGTGCCAGCAGTTTGGGAGGGACAGGGTGGGAGACCCAGTACTTC.

For the CDR3, the DNA is TGCAGCGTTGAAGATCCGGTGGTCGTGACTGAAGCTTTCTTT. Translating it yields CSVEDPVVVTEAFF. The chain combines TRBV29-1 with TRBJ1-1; no clear D. V dropped 0 bases and J dropped 5 bases, with 13 bases sitting between them. The germline V gene has CDR1 SQVTM and CDR2 ANQGSEA. The CDR3 extends over 14 amino acids.

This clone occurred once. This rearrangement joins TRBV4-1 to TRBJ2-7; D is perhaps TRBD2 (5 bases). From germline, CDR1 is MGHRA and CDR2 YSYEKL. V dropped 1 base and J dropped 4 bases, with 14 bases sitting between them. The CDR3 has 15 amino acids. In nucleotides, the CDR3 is TGCGCCAGCAGCCAAGCCCCGGCGGGCCGATACGAGCAGTACTTC. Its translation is CASSQAPAGRYEQYF.

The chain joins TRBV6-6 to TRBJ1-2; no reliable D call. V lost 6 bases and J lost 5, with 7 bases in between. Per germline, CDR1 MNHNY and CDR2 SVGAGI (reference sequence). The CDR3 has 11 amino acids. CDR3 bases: TGTGCCAGCAGCCCGTCGTATGGCTACACCTTC. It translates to CASSPSYGYTF.

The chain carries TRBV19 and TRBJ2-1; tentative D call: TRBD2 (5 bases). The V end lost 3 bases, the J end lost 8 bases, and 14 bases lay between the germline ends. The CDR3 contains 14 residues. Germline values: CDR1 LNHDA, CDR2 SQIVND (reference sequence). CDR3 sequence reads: CASSIPDLAHEQFF. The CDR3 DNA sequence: TGTGCCAGTAGTATCCCGGACTTGGCTCATGAGCAGTTCTTC.

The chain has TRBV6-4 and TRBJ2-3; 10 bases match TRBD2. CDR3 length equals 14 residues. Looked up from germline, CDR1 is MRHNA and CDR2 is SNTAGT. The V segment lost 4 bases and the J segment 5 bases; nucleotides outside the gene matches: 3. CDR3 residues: CASSVAGGGDTQYF. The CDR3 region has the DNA TGTGCCAGCAGTGTAGCGGGAGGTGGAGATACGCAGTATTTT.

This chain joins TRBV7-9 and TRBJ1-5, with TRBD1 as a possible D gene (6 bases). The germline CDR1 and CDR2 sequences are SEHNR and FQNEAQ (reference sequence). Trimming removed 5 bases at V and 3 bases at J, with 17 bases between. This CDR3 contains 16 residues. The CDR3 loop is CASSRGATVVNQPQHF. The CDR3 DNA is TGTGCCAGCAGCCGGGGGGCGACAGTCGTCAATCAGCCCCAGCATTTT.

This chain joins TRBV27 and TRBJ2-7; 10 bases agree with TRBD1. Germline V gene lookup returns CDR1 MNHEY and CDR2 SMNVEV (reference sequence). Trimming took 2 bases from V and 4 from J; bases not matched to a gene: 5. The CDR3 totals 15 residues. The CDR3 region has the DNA TGTGCCAGCAGTTTAGGGGACAGGGGATATTACGAGCAGTACTTC. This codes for CASSLGDRGYYEQYF.

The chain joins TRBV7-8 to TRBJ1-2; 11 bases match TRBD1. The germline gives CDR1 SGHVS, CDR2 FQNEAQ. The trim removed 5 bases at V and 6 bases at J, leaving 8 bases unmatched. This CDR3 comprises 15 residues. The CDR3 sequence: CASSTDRGPHDGYTF. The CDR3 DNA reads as TGTGCCAGCAGCACGGACAGGGGGCCCCATGATGGCTACACCTTC.

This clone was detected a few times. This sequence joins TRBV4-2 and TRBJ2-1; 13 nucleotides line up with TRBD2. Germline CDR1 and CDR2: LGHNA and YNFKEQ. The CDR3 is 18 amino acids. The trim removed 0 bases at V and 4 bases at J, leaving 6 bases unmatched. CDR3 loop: CASSQDQTSGGEYNEQFF. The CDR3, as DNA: TGTGCCAGCAGCCAAGATCAAACTAGCGGGGGGGAATACAATGAGCAGTTCTTC.